This TCR beta chain was recovered during a study of OX40 agonist ivuxolimab in advanced cancers. About the research overall: Treatment of patients was with ivuxolimab, an agonistic anti-OX40 (CD134) antibody.

This clone showed up just once. CDR3 length: 18 residues. Losses at the gene ends were 0 bases for V and 2 bases for J; bases not matched to a gene: 10. Germline V gene lookup returns CDR1 SGDLS and CDR2 YYNGEE. Sequencing used immunoSEQ multiplex PCR; TCRdb keeps in-frame clones, though not all of them. The data show more than 65,000 clones, with just under 85% seen just once and over 4.5% held by the top ten. V is TRBV9 and J is TRBJ2-4, with 8 positions matching TRBD2. Sequenced material: CD4+ or CD8+ T cells sorted from blood, taken in a trial of the OX40 agonist ivuxolimab. This sequence was found in an adult with an advanced solid tumor such as melanoma, head and neck, liver or kidney cancer. CDR3 sequence (DNA): TGTGCCAGCAGCGTAGGTAGCGGGATATTTGAGTCCAAAAACATTCAGTACTTC. Residues: CASSVGSGIFESKNIQYF.